The 22 T cell receptor beta chains given below trace back to one sample, sequenced in a study of blood T cell repertoires in COVID-19. Some clones are missing from TCRdb's copy, which holds only in-frame ones; the method was immunoSEQ multiplex PCR. Found here are approximately 190,000 clones, approximately 90% of them singletons; the top ten hold around 23%. Sequencing was done on a sample of PBMCs or T cells enriched from blood (not recorded which). The source of these receptors is a woman aged 35 to 49 in a cohort exposed to, infected with or recovered from COVID-19 (not recorded which).

The CDR3 sequence: CAISVERGGKLFF. The CDR3 DNA is TGTGCCATCAGTGTAGAGAGAGGGGGTAAACTGTTTTTT. The chain has TRBV10-3 and TRBJ1-4; possible D gene TRBD1, 6 bases. This CDR3 has 13 amino acids. Germline V CDR1 and CDR2: ENHRY, SYGVKD. The V and J ends lost 4 bases and 11 bases respectively, with 14 bases between them.

The chain is built from TRBV4-1 and TRBJ1-1; weak D call: TRBD1 (6 bases). The CDR3 runs to 15 residues. With 4 bases removed from V and 0 bases from J, the gap between germline ends came to 12 bases. Germline CDR1 MGHRA, CDR2 YSYEKL. This CDR3 reads CASSPHREMNTEAFF. The CDR3 bases are TGCGCCAGCAGCCCACACAGGGAGATGAACACTGAAGCTTTCTTT.

This clone was observed a single time. The CDR3: CASSSNRVEAFF. CDR3 coding DNA: TGCGCCAGCAGCTCAAACCGGGTTGAAGCTTTCTTT. This chain uses TRBV5-1 with TRBJ1-1; D is undetermined. The germline V gene has CDR1 SGHRS and CDR2 YFSETQ. The CDR3 has 12 amino acids. Trimming removed 3 bases from V and 7 bases from J, with 10 bases in between.

A remark on this clone: Other DNA sequences in the same sample also yield this CDR3. The chain carries TRBV19 and TRBJ1-1; 9 nucleotides agree with TRBD1. J lost 0 bases, V lost 1 base, and 0 bases had no gene match. The CDR3 contains 15 residues. Germline assignment: CDR1 LNHDA and CDR2 SQIVND (reference sequence). The CDR3 nucleotides are TGTGCCAGTAGTATAGGACAGGGGGTGAACACTGAAGCTTTCTTT. Protein product: CASSIGQGVNTEAFF. Complete variable domain (other parts from reference TRBV19 and TRBJ1-1): DGGITQSPKYLFRKEGQNVTLSCEQNLNHDAMYWYRQDPGQGLRLIYYSQIVNDFQKGDIAEGYSVSREKKESFPLTVTSAQKNPTAFYLCASSIGQGVNTEAFFGQGTRLTVV.

V and J are TRBV6-5 and TRBJ2-5; D might be TRBD1 (7 bases). In germline, CDR1 is MNHEY, CDR2 SVGAGI. The CDR3 is made up of 15 amino acids. Trimming shortened V by 4 bases and J by 1 base, and 13 bases separated the two germline ends. This CDR3 is CASSSRGTAQETQYF. CDR3 DNA: TGTGCCAGCAGTTCTCGGGGGACAGCCCAAGAGACCCAGTACTTC.

This chain links TRBV7-9 with TRBJ1-6; 7 bases fit TRBD1. V was clipped by 5 bases and J by 0 bases; unmatched bases: 13. Germline assignment: CDR1 SEHNR and CDR2 FQNEAQ (reference sequence). This CDR3 region has 19 residues. CDR3: CASSPMGAQGSSYNSPLHF. As DNA, the CDR3 is TGTGCCAGCAGCCCTATGGGGGCACAGGGGAGCTCCTATAATTCACCCCTCCACTTT.

The chain employs TRBV27 and TRBJ1-1; 8 bases agree with TRBD1. Unmatched junction bases numbered 7, after V lost 5 bases and J lost 2 bases. Germline loops: CDR1 MNHEY, CDR2 SMNVEV (reference sequence). CDR3 length equals 15 residues. The CDR3 loop is CASSTPQGANTEAFF. The CDR3 region has the DNA TGTGCCAGCAGTACCCCGCAGGGGGCAAACACTGAAGCTTTCTTT.

This chain uses TRBV19 with TRBJ2-1; unclear D gene. V was cut by 3 bases and J by 5 bases, with 11 bases left in between. This CDR3 comprises 14 residues. CDR1 and CDR2 from the germline V gene are LNHDA and SQIVND (reference sequence). CDR3 coding DNA: TGTGCCAGTAGTATGAGGCTAGTAAACAATGAGCAGTTCTTC. Its translation: CASSMRLVNNEQFF.

There are a few counts of this clone. The CDR3 loop reads CSVDSWTGVSDTQYF. The DNA of the CDR3 is TGCAGCGTTGACAGCTGGACAGGGGTATCAGATACGCAGTATTTT. The chain combines TRBV29-1 with TRBJ2-3, with 9 bases identical to TRBD1. With 3 bases clipped from V and 4 bases from J, the junction kept 8 bases outside the gene matches. Germline loops: CDR1 SQVTM, CDR2 ANQGSEA. CDR3 length equals 15 residues.

This clone was seen only once. The genes are TRBV2 and TRBJ1-1; the match to TRBD1 covers 10 bases. The CDR3 totals 14 residues. V dropped 5 bases and J dropped 6; count of bases not matched to a gene: 6. Germline CDR1 reads SNHLY; CDR2 reads FYNNEI. For the CDR3, the DNA is TGTGCCAGCAGTCGGACAGGGGGATACTCTGAAGCTTTCTTT. As protein: CASSRTGGYSEAFF.

The rearrangement links TRBV27 to TRBJ2-1, with TRBD1 as a possible D gene (6 bases). CDR3 length equals 15 residues. Germline V CDR1 and CDR2: MNHEY, SMNVEV (reference sequence). The germline V and J ends were trimmed by 5 bases and 1 base, with 12 bases remaining between them. CDR3 protein: CASSRDIRSYNEQFF. As DNA, the CDR3 is TGTGCCAGCAGTCGGGACATTCGATCCTACAATGAGCAGTTCTTC.

In this sample, this clone turned up once. This chain connects TRBV10-1 to TRBJ1-1, with TRBD1 identical over 10 bases. The V gene's germline CDR1 is WNHNN and CDR2 SYGVQD (reference sequence). Trimming cost V 2 bases and J 4 bases; bases outside gene matches: 7. The CDR3 totals 16 residues. CDR3 nucleotide sequence: TGCGCCAGCAGTGAGGAGACAGGGGGCGGGATCACTGAAGCTTTCTTT. Translation gives CASSEETGGGITEAFF.

The chain uses TRBV7-9 and TRBJ2-3; 10 bases agree with TRBD1. The germline CDR1 and CDR2 sequences are SEHNR and FQNEAQ (reference sequence). Germline trimming cut 0 bases from V and 4 bases from J; bases unmatched to any gene: 4. The CDR3 has 16 residues. As DNA, the CDR3 is TGTGCCAGCAGCTTAGCACGGACAGGGGGTGCAGATACGCAGTATTTT. As protein: CASSLARTGGADTQYF.

The chain links TRBV29-1 to TRBJ1-1, with D perhaps matching TRBD1 (6 bases). Trimming shortened V by 8 bases and J by 1 base, and 8 bases separated the two germline ends. CDR3 length: 11 residues. The V gene's germline CDR1 is SQVTM and CDR2 ANQGSEA. The CDR3 DNA reads as TGCAGCTGGGACAAGAACACTGAAGCTTTCTTT. Its translation: CSWDKNTEAFF.

This clone showed up just once. V and J are TRBV5-4 and TRBJ1-6, with D perhaps matching TRBD1 (6 bases). This CDR3 comprises 17 residues. The V end lost 0 bases, the J end lost 7 bases, and 17 bases lay between the germline ends. The germline V gene has CDR1 SGHNT and CDR2 YYREEE (reference sequence). The CDR3 sequence is CASSLGGRGLGNSPLHF. The CDR3 DNA follows: TGTGCCAGCAGCTTGGGCGGCAGGGGCCTTGGGAATTCACCCCTCCACTTT.

The rearrangement links TRBV15 to TRBJ2-1; 10 nucleotides align to TRBD2. V was pared by 1 base and J by 6 bases, with 3 bases of the junction left unmatched. This CDR3 is built from 15 residues. CDR1 is LNHNV and CDR2 is YYDKDF in the germline V gene (reference sequence). The CDR3 loop reads CATSRGSGGSNEQFF. CDR3 DNA sequence: TGTGCCACCAGCAGAGGTAGCGGGGGGTCCAATGAGCAGTTCTTC.

The J gene is TRBJ1-4, the V gene TRBV12-3 or TRBV12-4, with TRBD1 matching over 8 bases. The CDR3 contains 13 residues. V lost 4 bases, J lost 10 bases, and 5 bases stayed unmatched. The CDR3: CASSSTGEVKLFF. As DNA, the CDR3 is TGTGCCAGCAGTTCGACAGGGGAGGTAAAACTGTTTTTT.

The chain recombines TRBV5-1 with TRBJ2-1, with 10 nucleotides matching TRBD1. This CDR3 contains 15 residues. J gave up 10 bases and V 0 bases, and 7 bases lay outside the gene matches. Germline loops: CDR1 SGHRS, CDR2 YFSETQ. The CDR3 DNA reads as TGCGCCAGCAGCTTGGCGGGACAGGGGCGCACCGAGCAGTTCTTC. It codes for CASSLAGQGRTEQFF.

J is TRBJ2-7 and V is TRBV9; 9 nucleotides agree with TRBD2. CDR3 length: 14 amino acids. The germline V gene has CDR1 SGDLS and CDR2 YYNGEE. The J segment lost 0 bases and the V segment lost 3 bases, leaving 1 base of the junction unmatched. CDR3 residues: CASSETSGSYEQYF. The DNA of the CDR3 is TGTGCCAGCAGCGAGACTAGCGGCTCCTACGAGCAGTACTTC.

The chain couples TRBV7-9 to TRBJ2-7; 9 bases fit TRBD2. The germline V gene encodes CDR1 SEHNR and CDR2 FQNEAQ (reference sequence). This CDR3 comprises 14 residues. Trimming at V came to 2 bases and at J to 7 bases, leaving 6 bases not matched to a gene. CDR3 protein: CASSLLAGDQEQYF. CDR3 nucleotides: TGTGCCAGCAGCTTATTAGCGGGAGACCAGGAGCAGTACTTC.

The V and J genes are TRBV20-1 and TRBJ2-7, with D perhaps matching TRBD2 (6 bases). CDR1 is DFQATT and CDR2 is SNEGSKA in the germline V gene (reference sequence). This CDR3 region has 11 residues. Trimming took 5 bases from V and 8 from J, leaving 13 bases between them. The CDR3 loop is CSAPLASQQYF. The CDR3 region has the DNA TGCAGTGCTCCTCTAGCGTCCCAGCAGTACTTC.

The chain employs TRBV2 and TRBJ2-1; 10 bases line up with TRBD1. Germline lookup yields CDR1 SNHLY and CDR2 FYNNEI. The CDR3 has 16 residues. V shed 6 bases, J shed 8 bases, and the junction held 13 bases outside the gene matches. CDR3 region: CASSGWTGGSLDEQFF. As DNA, the CDR3 is TGTGCCAGCAGCGGATGGACAGGGGGGTCGCTCGATGAGCAGTTCTTC. Combining the CDR3 with reference TRBV2 and TRBJ2-1 gives the whole variable domain EPEVTQTPSHQVTQMGQEVILRCVPISNHLYFYWYRQILGQKVEFLVSFYNNEISEKSEIFDDQFSVERPDGSNFTLKIRSTKLEDSAMYFCASSGWTGGSLDEQFFGPGTRLTVL.